The T cell receptor (beta chain) under discussion was sequenced for a study of blood T cells in healthy people across ages. Findings and caveats of the study: Naive T cell percentage showed a strong correlation with TCR beta diversity.

They isolated at least 6 million PBMCs from each sample. On this clonotype: Its specificity is not known.

The V and J ends lost 1 base and 1 base respectively, with 2 bases between them. The CDR3 has 13 amino acids. CDR1 is SNHLY and CDR2 is FYNNEI in the germline V gene. Then a second PCR, running roughly 7 to 11 cycles, was carried out with a sample-barcoded 5' primer and a J-beta primer mix. Each cDNA molecule received a tag from a template-switch adaptor that had 12 random nucleotides. TCRdb re-called the 5' RACE reads with MiXCR, one entry per CDR3 protein. This table holds 1.5 million to 2 million distinct CDR3 sequences, almost 35% found once. V is TRBV2 and J is TRBJ1-5, with D uncertain. Specimen: blood. The clonotype originates from a woman aged 25 to 45 in good health. The CDR3 loop reads CASSEVSNQPQHF. In nucleotides, the CDR3 is TGTGCCAGCAGTGAAGTGAGCAATCAGCCCCAGCATTTT.